Listed below are T cell receptor beta chains from one sample, sequenced in a study of T cell responses to AZD1222 COVID-19 vaccine. Assay: immunoSEQ multiplex PCR; the TCRdb copy retains only in-frame clones and omits some. This table has 240,000 or so clones, 93% appearing once. The sample here was peripheral blood, taken on day 0 of AZD1222 vaccination. All receptors come from an adult in good health. Both conserved end residues are part of each CDR3. The order of the fields is clone size, V gene, J gene, D gene, CDR3 DNA, CDR3 protein. The D gene is left open where the match is weak. Clone size is given for some rows only: seen once, a few or many times, or a class if the clone is expanded.

-,TRBV11-3,TRBJ2-7,-,TGTGCCAGCAGCTTACCTCCAGGGCCCTCGGCTCGTTCGGAGCAGTACTTC,CASSLPPGPSARSEQYF
-,TRBV4-1,TRBJ1-5,-,TGCGCCAGCAGCCAAGATCTGATCGGGTACAGGGTGGGCAATCAGCCCCAGCATTTT,CASSQDLIGYRVGNQPQHF
-,TRBV10-3,TRBJ1-6,-,TGTGCCATCAGTAAAGGGGGAGTATCACCCCTCCACTTT,CAISKGGVSPLHF
-,TRBV19,TRBJ2-7,-,TGTGCCAGTAGTCTACGCCGGGACTCCTATGAGCAGTACTTC,CASSLRRDSYEQYF
-,TRBV4-1,TRBJ2-3,-,TGCGCCAGCAGCCAAGTAGGAGCGGTTAGCACAGATACGCAGTATTTT,CASSQVGAVSTDTQYF
-,TRBV7-3,TRBJ2-1,-,TGTGCCAGCAGCTTAGCGGATAGCTCCTACAATGAGCAGTTCTTC,CASSLADSSYNEQFF
-,TRBV5-1,TRBJ1-2,-,TGCGCCAGCAGCTTGTTCGCAGGTGACTATGGCTACACCTTC,CASSLFAGDYGYTF
-,TRBV27,TRBJ2-3,-,TGTGCCAGCAGTTTTATCCGAAGCACCCGATTCACAGATACGCAGTATTTT,CASSFIRSTRFTDTQYF
-,TRBV12-3/TRBV12-4,TRBJ1-5,-,TGTGCCAGCAGTTTCGGGGGAAATCAGCCCCAGCATTTT,CASSFGGNQPQHF
-,TRBV28,TRBJ1-2,-,TGTGCCAGCAGTAACAGTTATGGCTACACCTTC,CASSNSYGYTF
-,TRBV6-4,TRBJ2-3,-,TGTGCCAGCAGTGACTCCCCCGCAGGGGCTGGGACAGATACGCAGTATTTT,CASSDSPAGAGTDTQYF
-,TRBV13,TRBJ2-5,TRBD1,TGTGCCAGCAGCCGGGACAGACAAGAGACCCAGTACTTC,CASSRDRQETQYF
-,TRBV14,TRBJ1-1,-,TGTGCCAGCAGCCCCCCATTCTCCACTGAAGCTTTCTTT,CASSPPFSTEAFF
-,TRBV27,TRBJ2-1,TRBD2,TGTGCCAGCAGTTGGGTGACTAGCGGCAGGGGTGAGCAGTTCTTC,CASSWVTSGRGEQFF
-,TRBV6-5,TRBJ1-1,TRBD1,TGTGCCAGCAGGGACAGGGCGGGGACTGAAGCTTTCTTT,CASRDRAGTEAFF
-,TRBV6-1,TRBJ1-6,-,TGTGCCAGCAGTGAACATGAGAGGGCCTCACCCCTCCACTTT,CASSEHERASPLHF
-,TRBV6-2/TRBV6-3,TRBJ1-5,-,TGTGCCAGCAGCCCATACGGCCTGGGGGGCAATCAGCCCCAGCATTTT,CASSPYGLGGNQPQHF
-,TRBV2,TRBJ2-7,-,TGTGCCAGCAGTGAGGCCTACGAGCAGTACTTC,CASSEAYEQYF
-,TRBV3-1/TRBV3-2,TRBJ1-4,-,TGTGCCAGCAGCCAAGAGCGGCAAAAACTGTTTTTT,CASSQERQKLFF
-,TRBV6-5,TRBJ1-5,-,TGTGCCAGCAGGAGGAATCAGCCCCAGCATTTT,CASRRNQPQHF
-,TRBV5-1,TRBJ2-7,TRBD2,TGCGCCAGCAGCTGGGGCAGCGGGGCCTACGAGCAGTACTTC,CASSWGSGAYEQYF
-,TRBV7-9,TRBJ2-1,-,TGTGCCAGCAGCTTAGCGGGCGGGGAGCAGTTCTTC,CASSLAGGEQFF
once,TRBV18,TRBJ2-7,TRBD1,TGTGCCAGCTCACCAGTCAGCGGACAGGGGATCGAGCAGTACTTC,CASSPVSGQGIEQYF
-,TRBV9,TRBJ2-1,-,TGTGCCAGCAGCCCCCGACTAGGCAATGAGCAGTTCTTC,CASSPRLGNEQFF
-,TRBV10-2,TRBJ1-4,-,TGCGCCAGCAGTAGGGGAACAACTAATGAAAAACTGTTTTTT,CASSRGTTNEKLFF
once,TRBV6-5,TRBJ2-6,-,TGTGCCAGCAGATACGGGACCAACTCTGGGGCCAACGTCCTGACTTTC,CASRYGTNSGANVLTF
-,TRBV7-3,TRBJ1-2,-,TGTGCCAGCAGCTTAAACGGGGACGGCTATGGCTACACCTTC,CASSLNGDGYGYTF
-,TRBV9,TRBJ2-1,TRBD2,TGTGCCAGCAGCGTAGCGGGGGGAACTTACAATGAGCAGTTCTTC,CASSVAGGTYNEQFF
-,TRBV28,TRBJ2-7,-,TGTGCCAGCATGGGGGGCAGGGGGTCCTCCGAGCAGTACTTC,CASMGGRGSSEQYF
-,TRBV28,TRBJ1-2,TRBD1,TGTGCCAGCAGAGTTTGGGGGACAGGGGACTATGGCTACACCTTC,CASRVWGTGDYGYTF
-,TRBV7-6,TRBJ2-5,-,TGTGCCAGCAGCTTATGGTTGGCAGGCCTACCAGCAGAGACCCAGTACTTC,CASSLWLAGLPAETQYF
-,TRBV20-1,TRBJ1-2,-,TGCAGTGCTCAACCTCCTAAGGGCTACACCTTC,CSAQPPKGYTF
-,TRBV10-2,TRBJ1-3,-,TGCGCCAGCAGTGAGGGGCAGGCAAACACCATATATTTT,CASSEGQANTIYF
-,TRBV9,TRBJ1-2,TRBD1,TGTGCCAGCAGCGCCCAGGGGGAGTATGGCTACACCTTC,CASSAQGEYGYTF
once,TRBV5-6,TRBJ1-2,-,TGTGCCAGCAGCCTCGGCACTACCTTCTATGGCTACACCTTC,CASSLGTTFYGYTF
-,TRBV30,TRBJ2-7,-,TGTGCCTGGAGTGTTAACGAGCAGTACTTC,CAWSVNEQYF
-,TRBV6-5,TRBJ2-7,-,TGTGCCGCAGGCACTAGCTCCTACGAGCAGTACTTC,CAAGTSSYEQYF
few,TRBV7-9,TRBJ2-2,-,TGTGCCAGCAGCTTTGGGGGCGCGTCCACCGGGGAGCTGTTTTTT,CASSFGGASTGELFF
-,TRBV2,TRBJ1-6,-,TGTGCCAGCAGTGAAATCCTTGGTCCCTCGGGATCACCCCTCCACTTT,CASSEILGPSGSPLHF
-,TRBV5-1,TRBJ2-7,-,TGCGCCAGCAGCTGGGGCCTAGACGAGCAGTACTTC,CASSWGLDEQYF
-,TRBV6-5,TRBJ1-5,-,TGTGCCAGCAGAGAGAATAGCAATCAGCCCCAGCATTTT,CASRENSNQPQHF
-,TRBV3-1/TRBV3-2,TRBJ1-2,-,TGTGCCAGCAGCCAATCGAGGGTGTATGGCTACACCTTC,CASSQSRVYGYTF
-,TRBV7-9,TRBJ1-5,-,TGTGCCAGCAGCCTCGGGGAGGACAGCAATCAGCCCCAGCATTTT,CASSLGEDSNQPQHF
-,TRBV4-3,TRBJ2-7,TRBD2,TGCGCCAGCAGCCAAGATCGGGGGGGAGGGCAGTACTTC,CASSQDRGGGQYF
-,TRBV2,TRBJ1-4,-,TGTGCCAGCAAGGGTGCAGCAGAAAAACTGTTTTTT,CASKGAAEKLFF
once,TRBV15,TRBJ1-5,-,TGTGCCACCAGCAGAGATAAGGGTCAGCCCCAGCATTTT,CATSRDKGQPQHF
-,TRBV4-1,TRBJ2-1,-,TGCGCCAGCAGCCAAGTACTCCTAATACGGGGCGACAATGAGCAGTTCTTC,CASSQVLLIRGDNEQFF
-,TRBV6-1,TRBJ1-1,-,TGTGCCAGCAGTGAAGCGTGGAGGAACACTGAAGCTTTCTTT,CASSEAWRNTEAFF
once,TRBV6-2/TRBV6-3,TRBJ1-1,-,TGTGCCAGCAGTTACTCCCTAGCGGGTACACGGGACACTGAAGCTTTCTTT,CASSYSLAGTRDTEAFF
-,TRBV3-1/TRBV3-2,TRBJ1-6,-,TGTGCCAGCAGTCTTCTCCCGGGGGGAGGGTCACCCCTCCACTTT,CASSLLPGGGSPLHF
once,TRBV20-1,TRBJ1-2,-,TGCAGCATAACCCCTATCCAAGGCTACACCTTC,CSITPIQGYTF
-,TRBV28,TRBJ1-1,-,TGTGCCAGCACAGGGTACACTGAAGCTTTCTTT,CASTGYTEAFF
-,TRBV27,TRBJ2-7,-,TGTGCCAGCAGTTACGGGTTCCCGGTATACGAGCAGTACTTC,CASSYGFPVYEQYF
-,TRBV7-6,TRBJ1-2,-,TGTGCCAGCAGCTTCGGGGGCAGGGGCGAAGGCTACACCTTC,CASSFGGRGEGYTF
-,TRBV6-2/TRBV6-3,TRBJ2-1,TRBD2,TGTGCCAGCAGTTCCTCGACTCTACTAGCGGCGAGCTCCTACAATGAGCAGTTCTTC,CASSSSTLLAASSYNEQFF
-,TRBV29-1,TRBJ2-1,TRBD2,TGCAGCGCCACTAGCGGGACTTACAATGAGCAGTTCTTC,CSATSGTYNEQFF
-,TRBV10-3,TRBJ2-3,-,TGTGCCATCATGAGGACTCAAACGGGGGATACGCAGTATTTT,CAIMRTQTGDTQYF
-,TRBV5-4,TRBJ1-5,-,TGTGCCAGCAGCACGGGACCTCCCACCGGGGATCAGCCCCAGCATTTT,CASSTGPPTGDQPQHF